These 21 T cell receptor beta chains were all obtained from the same sample, sequenced in a study of T-cell reconstitution after alpha-beta-depleted transplantation in children. Unique molecular identifiers featured in how the TCRbeta library was prepared. MiXCR, run by TCRdb on the PCR reads, gives a single entry per CDR3 protein. The sample consists of under 850,000 distinct CDR3 sequences, roughly 14% of them appearing once. Specimen: PBMCs, collected before TCRalphabeta/CD19-depleted stem cell transplant. The receptors originated from a girl aged 2 to 9 with congenital amegakaryocytic thrombocytopenia, due to receive a stem cell transplant.

For this clonotype: One junction end does not reproduce the germline sequence, and a read error may be involved. The V call is TRBV20-1, the J call TRBJ1-2; no reliable D call. This CDR3 has 15 residues. CDR1 is DFQATT, CDR2 SNEGSKA, per germline (reference sequence). The CDR3 region is CCASEAGTMAGGYTF. CDR3 coding DNA: TGCTGTGCTAGCGAAGCCGGTACTATGGCTGGCGGCTACACCTTC.

In this sample, this clonotype turned up a few times. This chain uses TRBV20-1 with TRBJ2-3, with 7 positions matching TRBD2. The J segment lost 3 bases and the V segment lost 2 bases, leaving 5 bases of the junction unmatched. Per the germline V gene, CDR1 is DFQATT and CDR2 is SNEGSKA (reference sequence). The CDR3 covers 14 residues. CDR3 coding DNA: TGCAGTGCTAGATCGGGCGGGAGAACAGATACGCAGTATTTT. It specifies CSARSGGRTDTQYF.

There are many counts of this clonotype. The gene calls are TRBV29-1 and TRBJ2-3; D remains unclear. V lost 6 bases, J lost 6 bases, and 16 bases lay in between. Germline V lookup: CDR1 SQVTM, CDR2 ANQGSEA. The CDR3 has 13 residues. This CDR3 reads CSVMRQGGDTQYF. In nucleotides, the CDR3 is TGCAGCGTCATGCGGCAAGGTGGGGATACGCAGTATTTT.

This clonotype was detected ten times or more. The gene calls are TRBV3-1 and TRBJ1-5, with D hard to call. The CDR3 has 15 residues. Trimming pared 1 base from V and 4 bases from J, leaving 11 bases between. Per the germline V gene, CDR1 is LGHDT and CDR2 is YNNKEL (reference sequence). CDR3 nucleotide sequence: TGTGCCAGCAGCCAAGGGCGGCAGTCAAATCAGCCCCAGCATTTT. Translated: CASSQGRQSNQPQHF.

In its sample, this clonotype was seen many times. The chain joins TRBV2 to TRBJ1-2, with unresolved D. Trimming stripped 1 base from V and 8 bases from J, with 11 bases between. Germline lookup yields CDR1 SNHLY and CDR2 FYNNEI. CDR3 length equals 13 residues. CDR3 sequence reads: CASSEGGLRGYTF. The CDR3 DNA is TGTGCCAGCAGTGAAGGGGGTTTACGGGGCTACACCTTC.

This clonotype was found a few times. CDR3 in DNA: TGTGCCAGCAGTCAAGGACTAGCGGGAGTCGAGCCCCAGTACTTC. Translating gives CASSQGLAGVEPQYF. This chain joins TRBV28 and TRBJ2-5, with 13 bases lining up with TRBD2. V dropped 5 bases and J dropped 9; count of bases not matched to a gene: 9. CDR1 and CDR2 from the germline V gene are MDHEN and SYDVKM. The CDR3 totals 15 residues.

This clonotype was counted only a few times. The gene calls are TRBV5-1 and TRBJ2-1; no clear D. The length of the CDR3 is 15 residues. The V end was cut by 0 bases, the J end by 3 bases, with 10 bases between. Germline-derived CDR1 and CDR2 are SGHRS and YFSETQ. The CDR3 reads CASSLVGASYNEQFF. CDR3 nucleotide sequence: TGCGCCAGCAGCTTGGTAGGAGCGAGCTACAATGAGCAGTTCTTC.

V is TRBV5-1 and J is TRBJ2-7; possible D gene TRBD1, 6 bases. This CDR3 has 13 residues. Trimming took 4 bases from V and 8 from J, leaving 16 bases between them. CDR1 SGHRS and CDR2 YFSETQ come from the germline V gene. The CDR3 region is CASSGGQNPQQYF. For the CDR3, the DNA is TGCGCCAGCAGCGGCGGACAGAACCCCCAGCAGTACTTC.

This clonotype was recorded many times. This chain joins TRBV7-7 and TRBJ2-2, with TRBD1 identical over 7 bases. V trimming: 6 bases; J trimming: 1 base; junction bases outside the gene matches: 8. The CDR3 runs to 16 residues. Germline CDR1 is SSHAT and CDR2 is FNYEAQ (reference sequence). CDR3 sequence reads: CASRKGGAENTGELFF. Here the CDR3 DNA reads TGTGCCAGCAGAAAAGGGGGCGCGGAGAACACCGGGGAGCTGTTTTTT.

V gene TRBV20-1 combines with J gene TRBJ2-5; 9 bases map to TRBD2. Germline CDR1 and CDR2: DFQATT and SNEGSKA (reference sequence). The CDR3 runs to 16 residues. V lost 4 bases, J lost 1 base, and 10 bases stayed unmatched. The CDR3 reads CSATVQREAPQETQYF. CDR3 DNA sequence: TGCAGTGCTACCGTTCAGCGGGAGGCACCCCAAGAGACCCAGTACTTC.

This clonotype occurred many times. The rearrangement uses TRBV5-1 and TRBJ2-7; the D gene is possibly TRBD2 (5 bases). Germline CDR1 and CDR2: SGHRS and YFSETQ. The CDR3 length is 16 residues. Trimming shortened V by 0 bases and J by 3 bases, and 16 bases separated the two germline ends. CDR3 residues: CASSLEASQPHYEQYF. The CDR3 bases are TGCGCCAGCAGCTTGGAGGCTAGCCAACCCCACTACGAGCAGTACTTC. The complete variable domain, with remaining parts taken from reference TRBV5-1 and TRBJ2-7, reads KAGVTQTPRYLIKTRGQQVTLSCSPISGHRSVSWYQQTPGQGLQFLFEYFSETQRNKGNFPGRFSGRQFSNSRSEMNVSTLELGDSALYLCASSLEASQPHYEQYFGPGTRLTVT.

In its sample, this clonotype was seen many times. V and J are TRBV12-3 or TRBV12-4 and TRBJ2-3; no reliable D call. V was cut by 7 bases and J by 0 bases, with 17 bases left in between. The CDR3 sequence is 16 residues long. This CDR3 is CASNSPEASSTDTQYF. The CDR3 DNA sequence: TGTGCCAGCAACTCCCCCGAAGCTTCTAGCACAGATACGCAGTATTTT.

This clonotype has only a few counts. This chain joins TRBV7-3 and TRBJ1-2; 7 positions agree with TRBD1. Unmatched junction bases numbered 14, after V lost 1 base and J lost 3 bases. The CDR3 contains 18 residues. Germline V gene data show CDR1 as SGHTA and CDR2 as FQGTGA. The CDR3 region has the DNA TGTGCCAGCAGCTTAAATGACGGGGGCACAGGGGACGACTATGGCTACACCTTC. Encoded protein: CASSLNDGGTGDDYGYTF.

The J gene is TRBJ2-3, the V gene TRBV7-6; TRBD2 is a possible D gene (5 bases). The length of the CDR3 is 14 residues. The V end was cut by 2 bases, the J end by 4 bases, with 10 bases between. From germline, CDR1 is SGHVS and CDR2 FNYEAQ. The CDR3 spells CASSLLGSADTQYF. The CDR3 region has the DNA TGTGCCAGCAGCTTACTAGGGAGTGCAGATACGCAGTATTTT.

This clonotype was picked up many times. The genes are TRBV5-1 and TRBJ2-1; 8 nucleotides align to TRBD2. The V segment lost 0 bases and the J segment 6 bases; nucleotides outside the gene matches: 5. Per germline, CDR1 SGHRS and CDR2 YFSETQ. The CDR3 runs to 15 residues. CDR3: CASSLGAGGGNEQFF. The DNA of the CDR3 is TGCGCCAGCAGCTTGGGTGCGGGAGGTGGCAATGAGCAGTTCTTC. Full variable domain (missing parts from reference TRBV5-1 and TRBJ2-1): KAGVTQTPRYLIKTRGQQVTLSCSPISGHRSVSWYQQTPGQGLQFLFEYFSETQRNKGNFPGRFSGRQFSNSRSEMNVSTLELGDSALYLCASSLGAGGGNEQFFGPGTRLTVL.

This clonotype was picked up a small number of times. The chain links TRBV4-2 to TRBJ2-3; 12 bases are a match to TRBD2. Germline-derived CDR1 and CDR2 are LGHNA and YNFKEQ. This CDR3 has 19 residues. With 1 base clipped from V and 5 bases from J, the junction kept 13 bases outside the gene matches. The CDR3 nucleotides are TGTGCCAGCAGCCAAGGAGCCGGGACTAGCGGGTTAAGGAGAGATACGCAGTATTTT. This sequence encodes CASSQGAGTSGLRRDTQYF.

V is TRBV6-1 and J is TRBJ2-7; 7 nucleotides align to TRBD2. CDR1 is MNHNS and CDR2 is SASEGT in the germline V gene. V shed 0 bases and J 5 bases; nucleotides not matched to a gene: 13. This CDR3 comprises 17 residues. For the CDR3, the DNA is TGTGCCAGCAGTGAAGCCGAATGGGCGGGAGCGTACAACGAGCAGTACTTC. This codes for CASSEAEWAGAYNEQYF.

The V and J genes are TRBV6-2 or TRBV6-3 and TRBJ2-3; D is possibly TRBD1 or TRBD2 (6 bases each). V lost 10 bases to trimming and J lost 4 bases, with 15 bases between them. CDR1 and CDR2 from the germline V gene are MNHEY and SVGEGT. The CDR3 covers 13 residues. The CDR3 nucleotides read TGTGCCACCGGGGGCCGGAACGCAGATACGCAGTATTTT. This encodes CATGGRNADTQYF.

This clonotype has only a few counts. The chain carries TRBV19 and TRBJ2-1; TRBD2 agrees at 8 bases. The V gene end was trimmed by 5 bases and the J gene end by 3 bases; junction bases not matched to a gene: 6. The CDR3 runs to 15 residues. Germline-derived CDR1 and CDR2 are LNHDA and SQIVND (reference sequence). CDR3 bases: TGTGCCAGTAGTGCTCGACTAGCGAACTACAATGAGCAGTTCTTC. Protein product: CASSARLANYNEQFF.

This clonotype was recorded a few times. The V and J genes are TRBV5-1 and TRBJ2-1, with 9 positions matching TRBD1. Per the germline V gene, CDR1 is SGHRS and CDR2 is YFSETQ. V was clipped by 7 bases and J by 7 bases; unmatched bases: 12. The CDR3 spans 15 residues. The CDR3 DNA follows: TGCGCCAGCGAGGGGTCGGGACAGGGATCAAATGAGCAGTTCTTC. It specifies CASEGSGQGSNEQFF.

This clonotype was recorded at least ten times. The chain is built from TRBV20-1 and TRBJ2-1; D might be TRBD1 or TRBD2, each matching 5 bases. CDR1 DFQATT and CDR2 SNEGSKA come from the germline V gene (reference sequence). The CDR3 spans 13 residues. With 5 bases removed from V and 6 bases from J, the gap between germline ends came to 14 bases. The CDR3 DNA reads as TGCAGTGCTCCTGGGACGGGAAGCAATGAGCAGTTCTTC. It specifies CSAPGTGSNEQFF.